The 30 T cell receptor beta chains reported below all come from one sample, sequenced in a study of blood T cell repertoires in COVID-19. Measured with immunoSEQ multiplex PCR; TCRdb has only the in-frame clones, and not every one. The data contain almost 250,000 clones, around nine tenths of them seen just once; the ten biggest clones take up around 4%. The sample taken for sequencing was PBMCs or T cells enriched from blood (not recorded which). All receptors come from a woman aged 25 to 45 who had recovered from COVID-19.

V and J are TRBV5-4 and TRBJ1-4; D not resolved. CDR3 size: 13 residues. Trimming left V 0 bases short and J 4 bases short, with 4 bases between. Germline V gene data show CDR1 as SGHNT and CDR2 as YYREEE (reference sequence). The chain's CDR3 is CASSLGVNEKLFF. Written as DNA, the CDR3 is TGTGCCAGCAGCTTGGGCGTTAATGAAAAACTGTTTTTT. Full variable domain (remainder filled in from reference TRBV5-4 and TRBJ1-4): ETGVTQSPTHLIKTRGQQVTLRCSSQSGHNTVSWYQQALGQGPQFIFQYYREEENGRGNFPPRFSGLQFPNYSSELNVNALELDDSALYLCASSLGVNEKLFFGSGTQLSVL.

As concerns this clone: Additional DNA sequences in this sample encode the identical CDR3. The chain links TRBV27 to TRBJ1-2; D remains unclear. The CDR3 covers 13 residues. V lost 0 bases and J lost 3, with 5 bases in between. Germline lookup yields CDR1 MNHEY and CDR2 SMNVEV (reference sequence). The CDR3 nucleotides are TGTGCCAGCAGTTTATCGGCTGACTATGGCTACACCTTC. Translation gives CASSLSADYGYTF.

The chain couples TRBV7-9 to TRBJ2-7, with 11 bases matching TRBD1. From germline, CDR1 is SEHNR and CDR2 FQNEAQ (reference sequence). The length of the CDR3 is 15 residues. Trimming removed 5 bases from V and 3 bases from J; junction bases left unmatched: 6. CDR3 in amino acids: CASSPGQGVGYEQYF. The CDR3 DNA reads TGTGCCAGCAGCCCGGGACAGGGGGTCGGCTACGAGCAGTACTTC. The whole variable domain, filled in from reference TRBV7-9 and TRBJ2-7, reads DTGVSQNPRHKITKRGQNVTFRCDPISEHNRLYWYRQTLGQGPEFLTYFQNEAQLEKSRLLSDRFSAERPKGSFSTLEIQRTEQGDSAMYLCASSPGQGVGYEQYFGPGTRLTVT.

V usage is TRBV4-1 and J usage is TRBJ1-1; 8 positions match TRBD1. The CDR3 length is 18 residues. Germline V gene lookup returns CDR1 MGHRA and CDR2 YSYEKL. The trim removed 1 base at V and 6 bases at J, leaving 16 bases unmatched. CDR3 residues: CASSQGINPQGEGAEAFF. The CDR3, as DNA: TGCGCCAGCAGCCAAGGCATCAACCCACAGGGGGAAGGGGCTGAAGCTTTCTTT.

The genes are TRBV28 and TRBJ2-7; TRBD2 might be the D (5 bases). This CDR3 has 14 amino acids. Trimming cost V 2 bases and J 2 bases, with 10 bases left between them. Germline V gene lookup returns CDR1 MDHEN and CDR2 SYDVKM. In DNA form, the CDR3 reads TGTGCCAGCAGTTTACGAGGGATTACCTACGAGCAGTACTTC. Translating gives CASSLRGITYEQYF.

In nucleotides, the CDR3 is TGTGCCTGGGAAAAGAGAGGGAATGAGCAGTTCTTC. This codes for CAWEKRGNEQFF. This chain links TRBV30 with TRBJ2-1; D possibly corresponds to TRBD2 (5 bases). Deletions cut 5 bases from V and 7 bases from J, with 12 bases between. The CDR3 is 12 amino acids. Germline CDR1 and CDR2: GTSNPN and SVGIG (reference sequence). Based on the CDR3 plus reference TRBV30 and TRBJ2-1, the full variable domain is SQTIHQWPATLVQPVGSPLSLECTVEGTSNPNLYWYRQAAGRGLQLLFYSVGIGQISSEVPQNLSASRPQDRQFILSSKKLLLSDSGFYLCAWEKRGNEQFFGPGTRLTVL.

In nucleotides, the CDR3 is TGTGCCAGCAGTTATTTGAGGAGGAACACTGAAGCTTTCTTT. Protein product: CASSYLRRNTEAFF. The chain links TRBV6-2 or TRBV6-3 to TRBJ1-1; D ambiguous. The CDR3 has 14 residues. Germline-derived CDR1 and CDR2 are MNHEY and SVGEGT. V was clipped by 3 bases and J by 1 base, with 9 bases between them.

This chain joins TRBV19 and TRBJ1-5; 8 bases are a match to TRBD1. Germline V gives CDR1 LNHDA, CDR2 SQIVND (reference sequence). The length of the CDR3 is 13 residues. The ends lost 5 bases at V and 4 bases at J; junction bases unmatched: 1. The CDR3 reads CASSGTGNQPQHF. The CDR3 nucleotides are TGTGCCAGTAGTGGGACAGGAAATCAGCCCCAGCATTTT.

This clone has just a few counts. V is TRBV28 and J is TRBJ1-6; maybe TRBD1 (5 bases). The CDR3 spans 16 residues. The germline CDR1 and CDR2 sequences are MDHEN and SYDVKM. The V gene lost 3 bases and the J gene lost 0 bases, with 9 bases spanning the gap. The CDR3 region has the DNA TGTGCCAGCAGTTTTCACAGGAGCTCCTATAATTCACCCCTCCACTTT. Its protein is CASSFHRSSYNSPLHF.

This chain connects TRBV10-3 to TRBJ2-1, with D possibly TRBD2 on 6 matching bases. CDR1 and CDR2 (germline): ENHRY, SYGVKD. Trimming took off 0 bases at V and 0 bases at J, with 12 bases between the two ends. This CDR3 is 17 amino acids long. This CDR3 is CAISESIADASYNEQFF. The CDR3 bases are TGTGCCATCAGTGAGTCGATAGCGGACGCCTCCTACAATGAGCAGTTCTTC.

V usage is TRBV5-6 and J usage is TRBJ2-7, with a possible D match to TRBD2 (6 bases). The V end was cut by 4 bases, the J end by 4 bases, with 18 bases between. Germline lookup yields CDR1 SGHDT and CDR2 YYEEEE. The CDR3 sequence is 15 residues long. The CDR3 region has the DNA TGTGCCAGCAGCCACCAAGGAGGGGTCCGTTACGAGCAGTACTTC. Protein: CASSHQGGVRYEQYF.

J is TRBJ2-2 and V is TRBV6-5, with a possible D match to TRBD1 (6 bases). There are 14 residues in the CDR3. Germline values: CDR1 MNHEY, CDR2 SVGAGI. The V and J ends lost 6 bases and 7 bases respectively, with 15 bases between them. Here the CDR3 DNA reads TGTGCCAGCAGCCCCCGGCCGGGACACGGGGAGCTGTTTTTT. Its protein is CASSPRPGHGELFF.

The CDR3 loop reads CASSQVTGKKHEQYF. In nucleotides, the CDR3 is TGCGCCAGCAGCCAAGTCACAGGGAAAAAGCACGAGCAGTACTTC. This sequence joins TRBV4-3 and TRBJ2-7, with a weak D call TRBD1 (6 bases). Germline assignment: CDR1 LGHNA and CDR2 YSLEER. The V end lost 1 base, the J end lost 5 bases, and 15 bases lay between the germline ends. This CDR3 region has 15 residues.

The V gene is TRBV7-2, the J gene TRBJ1-6; D gene uncertain. Germline V gives CDR1 SGHTA, CDR2 FQGNSA. There are 15 residues in the CDR3. The V end was cut by 4 bases, the J end by 0 bases, with 7 bases between. The CDR3 DNA sequence: TGTGCCAGCAGCTCGGAGAGCTCCTATAATTCACCCCTCCACTTT. Translation: CASSSESSYNSPLHF.

CDR3 protein: CASSQVLNYGYTF. The CDR3 bases are TGTGCCAGCAGCCAAGTATTGAACTATGGCTACACCTTC. This chain joins TRBV14 and TRBJ1-2; D is undetermined. CDR3 size: 13 residues. With 1 base removed from V and 2 bases from J, the gap between germline ends came to 5 bases. Germline CDR1 and CDR2: SGHDN and FVKESK.

The chain is built from TRBV10-3 and TRBJ1-4; no clear D. CDR1 is ENHRY and CDR2 is SYGVKD in the germline V gene. V was clipped by 4 bases and J by 7 bases, with 19 bases between them. This CDR3 spans 16 amino acids. CDR3 protein: CAISVGRTDRSEKLFF. DNA for the CDR3: TGTGCCATCAGTGTAGGGAGGACCGACCGTAGTGAAAAACTGTTTTTT.

The CDR3 sequence: CASSYADGTGSYGYTF. The CDR3 bases are TGTGCCAGCAGCTATGCCGACGGGACAGGTTCCTATGGCTACACCTTC. The J gene is TRBJ1-2, the V gene TRBV7-2; TRBD1 matches at 8 bases. After removal of 4 bases from V and 4 bases from J, the junction contained 11 bases not matched to a gene. Germline V gene lookup returns CDR1 SGHTA and CDR2 FQGNSA. The CDR3 is 16 residues long. Looking up the rest from reference TRBV7-2 and TRBJ1-2 gives the full variable domain: GAGVSQSPSNKVTEKGKDVELRCDPISGHTALYWYRQSLGQGLEFLIYFQGNSAPDKSGLPSDRFSAERTGGSVSTLTIQRTQQEDSAVYLCASSYADGTGSYGYTFGSGTRLTVV.

This chain connects TRBV7-2 to TRBJ2-7; TRBD1 agrees at 9 bases. The V and J ends lost 2 bases and 6 bases, in that order; junction bases with no gene match: 5. This CDR3 is built from 14 residues. CDR1 and CDR2 (germline): SGHTA, FQGNSA. CDR3 in DNA: TGTGCCAGCAGCTTAAGCCTGGACAGGGGCGAGCAGTACTTC. Amino acid sequence: CASSLSLDRGEQYF.

The chain carries TRBV15 and TRBJ2-7, with 10 bases lining up with TRBD1. V lost 5 bases and J lost 1; bases outside the gene matches: 14. The CDR3 loop spans 18 amino acids. CDR1 and CDR2 from the germline V gene are LNHNV and YYDKDF (reference sequence). The CDR3 DNA is TGTGCCACCAGCCACACGGGACAGGGGATCGGGAGTTCCTACGAGCAGTACTTC. Amino acid sequence: CATSHTGQGIGSSYEQYF.

The rearrangement uses TRBV6-2 or TRBV6-3 and TRBJ1-4, with D unclear. Germline assignment: CDR1 MNHEY and CDR2 SVGEGT. Trimming pared 5 bases from V and 3 bases from J, leaving 13 bases between. The CDR3 is 15 amino acids. CDR3 loop: CASSPGGVANEKLFF. As DNA, the CDR3 is TGTGCCAGCAGTCCGGGCGGGGTGGCTAATGAAAAACTGTTTTTT.

The J gene is TRBJ1-2, the V gene TRBV6-2 or TRBV6-3; 7 positions agree with TRBD1. The trim removed 6 bases at V and 4 bases at J, leaving 14 bases unmatched. In germline, CDR1 is MNHEY, CDR2 SVGEGT. The CDR3 runs to 16 residues. CDR3 sequence reads: CASSRPQDRALYGYTF. The CDR3, as DNA: TGTGCCAGCAGCCGACCTCAAGACAGGGCTCTCTATGGCTACACCTTC.

CDR3 residues: CATSDPTGNGYTF. The CDR3 coding sequence is TGTGCCACCAGTGACCCTACAGGAAATGGCTACACCTTC. The chain links TRBV24-1 to TRBJ1-2; maybe TRBD1 (5 bases). Germline V gene data show CDR1 as KGHDR and CDR2 as SFDVKD. The CDR3 runs to 13 residues. Trimming shortened V by 4 bases and J by 6 bases, and 11 bases separated the two germline ends.

This clone was seen a single time. This rearrangement joins TRBV6-2 or TRBV6-3 to TRBJ2-1; 12 positions match TRBD2. The CDR3 extends over 18 amino acids. The V gene's germline CDR1 is MNHEY and CDR2 SVGEGT. J lost 4 bases, V lost 4 bases, and 11 bases had no gene match. The DNA of the CDR3 is TGTGCCAGCAGTTTTGGCCTAGCGGGAGGGCCCGAGTACAATGAGCAGTTCTTC. This codes for CASSFGLAGGPEYNEQFF.

The rearrangement links TRBV9 to TRBJ2-1, with TRBD1 matching 8 bases. The CDR3 contains 15 residues. V lost 2 bases, J lost 9 bases, and 10 bases stayed unmatched. Germline CDR1 is SGDLS and CDR2 is YYNGEE. The CDR3 nucleotides are TGTGCCAGCAGCGTTGGCCAGGGGGCGCAGGGTGAGCAGTTCTTC. Amino acid sequence: CASSVGQGAQGEQFF.

V gene TRBV21-1 combines with J gene TRBJ2-1; the table's D call TRBD1 went unverified against the DNA. TRBV21-1 is assigned pseudogene status. The CDR3 consists of 17 residues. The CDR3 DNA follows: TGTGCCAGCAGCAACAGGCTTCAGGGTCGATGGTACAATGAGCAGTTCTTC. Its translation is CASSNRLQGRWYNEQFF.

The J gene is TRBJ1-1, the V gene TRBV7-8; TRBD1 aligns across 8 bases. The CDR3 extends over 16 amino acids. V dropped 5 bases and J dropped 4; count of bases not matched to a gene: 12. CDR1 and CDR2 from the germline V gene are SGHVS and FQNEAQ. CDR3 in amino acids: CASSGNGQGIVTEAFF. The CDR3 nucleotides are TGTGCCAGCAGCGGTAACGGACAGGGCATAGTCACTGAAGCTTTCTTT. Using reference TRBV7-8 and TRBJ1-1 for the parts outside the CDR3, the full variable domain is GAGVSQSPRYKVAKRGQDVALRCDPISGHVSLFWYQQALGQGPEFLTYFQNEAQLDKSGLPSDRFFAERPEGSVSTLKIQRTQQEDSAVYLCASSGNGQGIVTEAFFGQGTRLTVV.

The chain combines TRBV28 with TRBJ2-7, with 8 bases aligning to TRBD2. Germline V gene data show CDR1 as MDHEN and CDR2 as SYDVKM. The CDR3 has 16 residues. The ends lost 6 bases at V and 3 bases at J; junction bases unmatched: 13. The CDR3 region is CASSGYREGRIYEQYF. The CDR3 DNA follows: TGTGCCAGCAGCGGTTATCGGGAGGGCCGGATCTACGAGCAGTACTTC.

The V and J genes are TRBV6-1 and TRBJ2-3, with 8 bases identical to TRBD2. The CDR3 contains 15 residues. V shed 3 bases, J shed 14 bases, and the junction held 16 bases outside the gene matches. CDR1 is MNHNS and CDR2 is SASEGT in the germline V gene. CDR3 DNA sequence: TGTGCCAGCAGTGACGTGGGACTAGTCTCCGGAGGGGCGTATTTT. Translation: CASSDVGLVSGGAYF.

The chain is built from TRBV4-1 and TRBJ2-7; TRBD2 agrees at 10 bases. This CDR3 spans 15 amino acids. CDR1 and CDR2 from the germline V gene are MGHRA and YSYEKL. The V segment lost 5 bases and the J segment 1 base; nucleotides outside the gene matches: 5. The CDR3 sequence is CASSGSSGSSYEQYF. In DNA form, the CDR3 reads TGCGCCAGCAGCGGTTCTAGCGGGAGTTCCTACGAGCAGTACTTC.

The chain is built from TRBV5-4 and TRBJ1-1, with 8 bases identical to TRBD1. The length of the CDR3 is 15 residues. Unmatched junction bases numbered 10, after V lost 2 bases and J lost 7 bases. CDR1 and CDR2 (germline): SGHNT, YYREEE (reference sequence). CDR3 DNA sequence: TGTGCCAGCAGCTTCGGGGCCAGGGGGCAAAATGAAGCTTTCTTT. It yields the protein CASSFGARGQNEAFF.